This TCR beta chain was identified during a study of T-cell memory formation after mild COVID-19. Study conclusions and caveats: Researchers report contracting CD4+ clones mostly in CM and EM, with CD8+ clones in EMRA. Detection of some responders pre-infection suggested pre-existing cross-reactive memory T cells participated.

Germline CDR1 and CDR2: SGHTA and FQGTGA. V shed 6 bases and J shed 4 bases, with 15 bases lying between them. The CDR3 runs 15 residues. TCR alpha and TCR beta cDNA libraries carrying sample barcodes and UMIs were produced by 5'RACE using constant-segment primers. Each CDR3 protein is one row after TCRdb ran MiXCR on the 5' RACE reads. The repertoire holds about 160,000 distinct CDR3 sequences, 25% to 40% seen once, with 9.5% to 15% in the top ten. Concerning this clonotype: Its antigen is currently unknown.

The chain recombines TRBV7-3 with TRBJ2-2; D not certain. The clonotype originates from an adult woman who had mild COVID-19 (a few samples of this study predate the infection). Cell type and time point are not known. The source material was PBMCs or a T cell subset sorted from them (not recorded which). This chain's CDR3 is CASRKIGSVTGELFF. For the CDR3, the DNA is TGTGCCAGCAGGAAAATCGGTTCAGTCACCGGGGAGCTGTTTTTT.